The entry below describes one T cell receptor beta chain. Its antigen is as yet unknown. Here immunoSEQ multiplex PCR was the method, and the copy in TCRdb shows in-frame clones only, minus some. The table records approximately 240,000 clones, roughly 88% of them present only once. The sample belongs to a study of Ad26.COV2.S vaccination and SARS-CoV-2 variants. Study details: The vaccine Ad26.COV2.S was put into the muscle once, or twice with 56 days between. Whole-study results and caveats: Estimates derived from TCR breadth and depth analyses may have underestimated total T cell responses.

The germline CDR1 and CDR2 sequences are SGHRS and YFSETQ. The V end was cut by 1 base, the J end by 5 bases, with 9 bases between. CDR3 size: 14 residues. As to treatment: about 20 received Ad26.COV2.S at low or high dose, single or two shots; about 5 received placebo; per-sample allocation not given. Sampling happened 63 days after the first vaccine or placebo injection. Cohort 1b enrolled adults aged 18-55 years in Boston. The chain uses TRBV5-1 and TRBJ2-2, with D unresolved. This clonotype was sampled from a person aged 18-65 years who received the Ad26.COV2.S COVID-19 vaccine or a placebo. Sequenced here: peripheral blood, sampled in a trial of Ad26.COV2.S vaccine versus placebo. CDR3 in amino acids: CASSLSRPTGELFF. Written as DNA, the CDR3 is TGCGCCAGCAGCTTGAGCCGACCAACCGGGGAGCTGTTTTTT.